In this sample, the clone carrying this T cell receptor beta chain turned up many times. Antigen unknown. This record comes from a study of Graves' ophthalmopathy and Graves' hyperthyroidism. Study results and limitations: Most expanded clonotypes in thyroid above 0.001 frequency also showed up in blood. Ophthalmopathy and stable hyperthyroidism were discriminated by a 13-signature model, with 87.88% sensitivity and about 76% specificity.

The CDR3 contains 15 residues. V was clipped by 6 bases and J by 3 bases, with 14 bases between them. CDR1 and CDR2 from the germline V gene are MNHEY and SMNVEV (reference sequence). TCR beta CDR3 amplification used RNA transcripts. First-round RT-PCR used HTBI primers; second-round multiplex PCR followed. TCRdb recomputed calls from the multiplex PCR reads with MiXCR, one row per CDR3 protein. The table has 400,000 or so distinct CDR3 sequences, over 15% seen once. The V call is TRBV27, the J call TRBJ2-2, with a weak D call TRBD1 (5 bases). Input material: peripheral blood. This receptor was identified in a woman aged 18-29 years with stable Graves' hyperthyroidism. CDR3 residues: CASRQVRGDTGELFF. CDR3 coding DNA: TGTGCCAGCAGACAGGTTCGCGGTGACACCGGGGAGCTGTTTTTT.